What follows are 27 T cell receptor beta chains derived from one specimen sequenced in a study of beta chain features in type 1 diabetes. Expressed TCRB transcripts were sequenced because the isolated RNA had all been reverse transcribed beforehand. Repertoires were generated with immunoSEQ multiplex PCR, while TCRdb's copy carries only in-frame clones and drops some. The data contain 350,000 to 450,000 clones, roughly 16% of them singletons. The sequencing sample was made of naive CD4+ T cells from blood. The receptors come from a woman between 18 and 29 years old in good health.

The chain joins TRBV14 to TRBJ1-1; no firm D call. V was trimmed by 1 base and J by 2 bases, leaving 11 bases between them. This CDR3 is 15 amino acids long. Germline V gene lookup returns CDR1 SGHDN and CDR2 FVKESK. The CDR3 spells CASSQGHSFNTEAFF. The CDR3 DNA follows: TGTGCCAGCAGCCAAGGTCACAGCTTTAACACTGAAGCTTTCTTT.

This clone came up a few times. The identical CDR3 is also encoded by other nucleotide sequences in the sample. This chain joins TRBV15 and TRBJ2-5, with TRBD1 as a possible D gene (5 bases). This CDR3 region has 14 residues. Germline V lookup: CDR1 LNHNV, CDR2 YYDKDF (reference sequence). V was clipped by 0 bases and J by 1 base, with 6 bases between them. The CDR3 is CATSRDRGQETQYF. CDR3 nucleotide sequence: TGTGCCACCAGCAGAGATAGGGGCCAAGAGACCCAGTACTTC.

The chain uses TRBV6-6 and TRBJ1-2, with no clear D. CDR1 is MNHNY and CDR2 is SVGAGI in the germline V gene (reference sequence). The V and J ends lost 5 bases and 0 bases respectively, with 13 bases between them. This CDR3 contains 15 residues. CDR3 region: CASSPRQAANYGYTF. CDR3 coding DNA: TGTGCCAGCAGTCCCCGGCAGGCCGCTAACTATGGCTACACCTTC.

This clone was found a few times. This specimen includes other DNA sequences encoding the same CDR3. The rearrangement links TRBV30 to TRBJ1-1; D is unresolved. Germline-derived CDR1 and CDR2 are GTSNPN and SVGIG (reference sequence). This CDR3 has 12 residues. V was trimmed by 0 bases and J by 5 bases, leaving 7 bases between them. In nucleotides, the CDR3 is TGTGCCTGGAGTGTACGAGGAACTGAAGCTTTCTTT. This sequence encodes CAWSVRGTEAFF.

V and J are TRBV29-1 and TRBJ2-7; 7 bases fit TRBD1. V shed 7 bases and J 1 base; nucleotides not matched to a gene: 10. Per the germline V gene, CDR1 is SQVTM and CDR2 is ANQGSEA. The CDR3 loop spans 14 amino acids. DNA of the CDR3: TGCAGCGCAACCTATCGGGACAGTTCCTACGAGCAGTACTTC. Translation gives CSATYRDSSYEQYF.

This clone was seen a few times. The rearrangement links TRBV9 to TRBJ1-2; the match to TRBD1 covers 7 bases. The trim removed 0 bases at V and 8 bases at J, leaving 4 bases unmatched. Germline CDR1 reads SGDLS; CDR2 reads YYNGEE. The CDR3 spans 13 residues. DNA of the CDR3: TGTGCCAGCAGCGTAGCACAGGGGCACGGCTACACCTTC. Protein product: CASSVAQGHGYTF.

The chain links TRBV7-2 to TRBJ1-1; D gene unclear. V was cut by 3 bases and J by 5 bases, with 13 bases left in between. Looked up from germline, CDR1 is SGHTA and CDR2 is FQGNSA. The CDR3 is made up of 14 amino acids. Here the CDR3 DNA reads TGTGCCAGCAGCTTTCTGGGAGCGAGGACTGAAGCTTTCTTT. Amino acids: CASSFLGARTEAFF.

This clone was counted only a few times. The chain carries TRBV28 and TRBJ2-5, with 8 bases matching TRBD2. Germline trimming cut 5 bases from V and 0 bases from J; bases unmatched to any gene: 2. This CDR3 is 14 amino acids long. From germline, CDR1 is MDHEN and CDR2 SYDVKM. The CDR3 here is CASSEREYQETQYF. CDR3 nucleotide sequence: TGTGCCAGCAGTGAGCGGGAGTACCAAGAGACCCAGTACTTC.

This clone has more than one count but fewer than ten. V usage is TRBV9 and J usage is TRBJ1-5; the D is unclear. V was clipped by 4 bases and J by 8 bases, with 10 bases between them. The CDR3 is 12 amino acids. CDR1 is SGDLS and CDR2 is YYNGEE in the germline V gene. CDR3 amino acids: CASSLHSEPQHF. CDR3 DNA sequence: TGTGCCAGCAGCCTCCACTCGGAGCCCCAGCATTTT.

V gene TRBV9 combines with J gene TRBJ1-1, with D perhaps TRBD1 (5 bases). CDR3 length equals 13 residues. V lost 2 bases, J lost 3 bases, and 8 bases lay in between. Germline CDR1 SGDLS, CDR2 YYNGEE. The CDR3 DNA reads as TGTGCCAGCAGCGTCGGAGGGGACACTGAAGCTTTCTTT. It translates to CASSVGGDTEAFF.

V and J are TRBV9 and TRBJ1-5; D not resolved. CDR3 length: 13 amino acids. Between the trimmed V and J ends, which lost 0 bases and 5 bases, there was a span of 6 bases. Germline CDR1 SGDLS, CDR2 YYNGEE. The CDR3 nucleotides read TGTGCCAGCAGCGTAGTGGGAGATCAGCCCCAGCATTTT. The encoded protein is CASSVVGDQPQHF.

The rearrangement uses TRBV29-1 and TRBJ1-1; TRBD1 aligns across 11 bases. CDR1 and CDR2 (germline): SQVTM, ANQGSEA. The CDR3 spans 16 residues. Germline trimming cut 5 bases from V and 4 bases from J; bases unmatched to any gene: 12. The CDR3 sequence: CSVTTGTGGAGTEAFF. As DNA, the CDR3 is TGCAGCGTTACGACCGGGACAGGGGGTGCGGGCACTGAAGCTTTCTTT. Filled out from reference TRBV29-1 and TRBJ1-1, the complete variable domain reads SAVISQKPSRDICQRGTSLTIQCQVDSQVTMMFWYRQQPGQSLTLIATANQGSEATYESGFVIDKFPISRPNLTFSTLTVSNMSPEDSSIYLCSVTTGTGGAGTEAFFGQGTRLTVV.

This rearrangement joins TRBV2 to TRBJ2-7; D unclear. The V end was cut by 1 base, the J end by 1 base, with 5 bases between. CDR3 length: 13 residues. In germline, CDR1 is SNHLY, CDR2 FYNNEI. This CDR3 reads CASSEEYSYEQYF. In nucleotides, the CDR3 is TGTGCCAGCAGTGAAGAATATTCCTACGAGCAGTACTTC.

The chain recombines TRBV5-1 with TRBJ2-3, with 9 bases matching TRBD1. Germline V gene data show CDR1 as SGHRS and CDR2 as YFSETQ. V was pared by 5 bases and J by 0 bases, with 10 bases of the junction left unmatched. This CDR3 contains 17 residues. The CDR3 DNA reads as TGCGCCAGCAGGAGGGGAAGGACAGGGGCTAGCACAGATACGCAGTATTTT. Translation: CASRRGRTGASTDTQYF.

The V gene is TRBV25-1, the J gene TRBJ1-2; D remains ambiguous. V dropped 0 bases and J dropped 1 base, with 9 bases sitting between them. Germline assignment: CDR1 MGHDK and CDR2 SYGVNS. The CDR3 is 15 residues long. CDR3: CASSEYTAFNYGYTF. CDR3 in DNA: TGTGCCAGCAGTGAATATACAGCCTTTAACTATGGCTACACCTTC.

This chain connects TRBV13 to TRBJ2-5; 12 nucleotides align to TRBD2. Germline assignment: CDR1 PRHDT and CDR2 FYEKMQ (reference sequence). V trimming: 3 bases; J trimming: 2 bases; junction bases outside the gene matches: 4. CDR3 length: 16 residues. The CDR3 reads CASSFLAGGSQETQYF. The CDR3 DNA reads as TGTGCCAGCAGCTTCCTAGCGGGAGGGAGTCAAGAGACCCAGTACTTC.

This clone was recorded a few times. The genes are TRBV15 and TRBJ2-7; tentatively, D is TRBD2 (6 bases). There are 15 residues in the CDR3. Trimming took off 0 bases at V and 5 bases at J, with 14 bases between the two ends. Germline CDR1 reads LNHNV; CDR2 reads YYDKDF (reference sequence). This CDR3 reads CATSRDLGGTDEQYF. Written as DNA, the CDR3 is TGTGCCACCAGCAGAGATTTAGGCGGGACGGACGAGCAGTACTTC.

The table lists this clone with a few counts. The chain joins TRBV28 to TRBJ2-5; TRBD1 is a possible D gene (5 bases). Trimming pared 7 bases from V and 4 bases from J, leaving 10 bases between. The CDR3 runs to 12 residues. Germline V gene sequence: CDR1 MDHEN, CDR2 SYDVKM. The CDR3 region has the DNA TGTGCCAGCACCCGGCAGGGAGAGACCCAGTACTTC. This translates into CASTRQGETQYF.

This clone was detected a few times. This sequence joins TRBV29-1 and TRBJ2-1; 13 bases are shared with TRBD2. This CDR3 spans 13 amino acids. Germline loops: CDR1 SQVTM, CDR2 ANQGSEA. V shed 7 bases, J shed 6 bases, and the junction held 3 bases outside the gene matches. DNA of the CDR3: TGCAGCGCCCGACTAGCGGGAGGCAATGAGCAGTTCTTC. The encoded protein is CSARLAGGNEQFF.

The table lists this clone with a few counts. The chain combines TRBV27 with TRBJ2-7; 12 positions agree with TRBD2. V dropped 5 bases and J dropped 4; count of bases not matched to a gene: 9. This CDR3 has 16 residues. Germline V gene sequence: CDR1 MNHEY, CDR2 SMNVEV (reference sequence). The CDR3 DNA reads as TGTGCCAGCAGTCCCCCCGGACTAGCGGGGCCATACGAGCAGTACTTC. This translates into CASSPPGLAGPYEQYF.

The chain has TRBV28 and TRBJ2-3; possible D gene TRBD2, 5 bases. The germline V gene has CDR1 MDHEN and CDR2 SYDVKM. V lost 2 bases and J 0 bases, leaving 9 bases between the germline ends. CDR3 length: 15 amino acids. The CDR3 DNA reads TGTGCCAGCAGTTTAGCGGGTTCGAGCACAGATACGCAGTATTTT. Its translation is CASSLAGSSTDTQYF.

The V and J genes are TRBV29-1 and TRBJ2-2, with 9 bases identical to TRBD2. CDR1 and CDR2 (germline): SQVTM, ANQGSEA. This CDR3 is built from 15 residues. Losses at the gene ends were 5 bases for V and 5 bases for J; bases not matched to a gene: 9. CDR3 sequence (DNA): TGCAGCGTTAGGCTGGGACTAGCCTCGACCGGGGAGCTGTTTTTT. It encodes CSVRLGLASTGELFF.

V and J are TRBV6-5 and TRBJ2-4; 7 bases are shared with TRBD1. Germline V gives CDR1 MNHEY, CDR2 SVGAGI. V shed 9 bases and J 6 bases; nucleotides not matched to a gene: 11. The CDR3 runs 14 residues. The CDR3, as DNA: TGTGCCAGTAGAGTTGACAGGGCCGTAAACATTCAGTACTTC. Its translation: CASRVDRAVNIQYF.

With regard to this clone: The identical CDR3 is also encoded by other nucleotide sequences in the sample. The chain is built from TRBV7-2 and TRBJ2-3, with 9 bases that match TRBD2. V lost 4 bases to trimming and J lost 6 bases; unmatched junction nucleotides: 5. The CDR3 runs 14 residues. Germline V CDR1 and CDR2: SGHTA, FQGNSA. CDR3 in amino acids: CASSSGLAPDTQYF. CDR3 nucleotides: TGTGCCAGCAGCTCGGGACTAGCCCCCGATACGCAGTATTTT.

The chain carries TRBV13 and TRBJ2-3, with 11 bases identical to TRBD2. The CDR3 runs 16 residues. Germline CDR1 reads PRHDT; CDR2 reads FYEKMQ (reference sequence). V was clipped by 2 bases and J by 5 bases; unmatched bases: 6. CDR3 sequence (DNA): TGTGCCAGCAGCTTAAGACTAGCGGGAACTATAGATACGCAGTATTTT. Protein: CASSLRLAGTIDTQYF.

V is TRBV28 and J is TRBJ2-7, with D perhaps TRBD1 (5 bases). This CDR3 has 14 residues. Germline V CDR1 and CDR2: MDHEN, SYDVKM. V was trimmed by 1 base and J by 5 bases, leaving 12 bases between them. DNA for the CDR3: TGTGCCAGCAGTTTATCTCTGGGGCGCAACGAGCAGTACTTC. This sequence encodes CASSLSLGRNEQYF. Based on the CDR3 plus reference TRBV28 and TRBJ2-7, the full variable domain is DVKVTQSSRYLVKRTGEKVFLECVQDMDHENMFWYRQDPGLGLRLIYFSYDVKMKEKGDIPEGYSVSREKKERFSLILESASTNQTSMYLCASSLSLGRNEQYFGPGTRLTVT.

This clone was counted between two and nine times. The chain links TRBV25-1 to TRBJ2-5, with TRBD2 matching 10 bases. V dropped 3 bases and J dropped 5; count of bases not matched to a gene: 6. The CDR3 runs 15 residues. Germline V CDR1 and CDR2: MGHDK, SYGVNS. CDR3: CASSDPAGGRETQYF. CDR3 DNA sequence: TGTGCCAGCAGTGATCCAGCGGGAGGGCGGGAGACCCAGTACTTC. Based on the CDR3 plus reference TRBV25-1 and TRBJ2-5, the full variable domain is EADIYQTPRYLVIGTGKKITLECSQTMGHDKMYWYQQDPGMELHLIHYSYGVNSTEKGDLSSESTVSRIRTEHFPLTLESARPSHTSQYLCASSDPAGGRETQYFGPGTRLLVL.